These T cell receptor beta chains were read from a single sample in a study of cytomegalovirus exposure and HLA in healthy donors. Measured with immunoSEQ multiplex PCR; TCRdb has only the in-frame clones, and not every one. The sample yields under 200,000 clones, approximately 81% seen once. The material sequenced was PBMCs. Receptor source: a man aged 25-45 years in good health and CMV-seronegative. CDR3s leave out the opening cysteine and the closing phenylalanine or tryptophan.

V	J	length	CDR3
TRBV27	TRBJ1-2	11	ASTAAGRGGYT
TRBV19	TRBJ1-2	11	ASNRGSNYGYT
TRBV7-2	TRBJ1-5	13	ASSLSPGGNQPQH
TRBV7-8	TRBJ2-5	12	ASSLNLAEETQY
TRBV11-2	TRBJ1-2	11	ASSLDWGQGYT
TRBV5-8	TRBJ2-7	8	ASSLREQY
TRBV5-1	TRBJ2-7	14	ASSFAPTGASYEQY
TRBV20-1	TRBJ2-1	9	SARHLNEQF
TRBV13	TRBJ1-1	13	ASSLGPAGGTEAF
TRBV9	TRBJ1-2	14	ASTLLEGQGAGGYT
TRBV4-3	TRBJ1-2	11	ASSQGQLNGYT
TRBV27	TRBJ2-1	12	ASSVGLAGDEQF
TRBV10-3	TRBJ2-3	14	AISDGRTGQSDTQY
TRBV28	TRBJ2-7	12	ASSLRDRYYEQY
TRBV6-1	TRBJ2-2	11	ASSELIPGELF
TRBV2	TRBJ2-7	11	ASREVPTYEQY
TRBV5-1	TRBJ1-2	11	ASSSRTENGYT
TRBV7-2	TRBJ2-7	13	ASRSGGALSYEQY
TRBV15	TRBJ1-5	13	ATSRPQVLSQPQH
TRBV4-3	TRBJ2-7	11	ASSPVGGYEQY
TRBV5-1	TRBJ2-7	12	ASSLTSGSYEQY
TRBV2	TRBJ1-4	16	ASSETDRGPATGEKLF
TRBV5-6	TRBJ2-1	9	ASSLGTGEF
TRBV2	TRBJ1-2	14	ASNPGGGRANYGYT
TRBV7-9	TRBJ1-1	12	ASSTQGQSKEAF
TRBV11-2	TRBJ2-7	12	ASSLGQGEVEQY
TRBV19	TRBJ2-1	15	ASSIDHLGRSYNEQF
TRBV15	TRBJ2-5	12	ATSRTTGGETQY
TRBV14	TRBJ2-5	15	ASSQEGLSGPLETQY
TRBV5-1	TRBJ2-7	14	ASSRISGQGVNEQY
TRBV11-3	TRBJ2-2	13	ASSPVLADTGELF
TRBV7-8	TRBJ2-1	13	ASSLDSGRDNIPF
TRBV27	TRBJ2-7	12	ASSPHAGPYEQY
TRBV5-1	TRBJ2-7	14	ASKLGVSGSSYEQY